These 7 T cell receptor beta chains share one sample of origin, sequenced in a study of blood T cell repertoires in COVID-19. Measured with immunoSEQ multiplex PCR; TCRdb has only the in-frame clones, and not every one. The sample has approximately 200,000 clones, around 85% seen once. The sequencing sample was made of peripheral blood. Receptor source: a man between 70 and 80 years old with active or convalescent COVID-19.

The chain couples TRBV28 to TRBJ2-1, with TRBD2 matching over 9 bases. The V and J ends lost 8 bases and 3 bases, in that order; junction bases with no gene match: 5. This CDR3 is built from 14 residues. Looked up from germline, CDR1 is MDHEN and CDR2 is SYDVKM. The CDR3 region is CASQLAGIYNEQFF. CDR3 nucleotide sequence: TGTGCCAGCCAGCTAGCGGGGATCTACAATGAGCAGTTCTTC. Looking up the rest from reference TRBV28 and TRBJ2-1 gives the full variable domain: DVKVTQSSRYLVKRTGEKVFLECVQDMDHENMFWYRQDPGLGLRLIYFSYDVKMKEKGDIPEGYSVSREKKERFSLILESASTNQTSMYLCASQLAGIYNEQFFGPGTRLTVL.

J is TRBJ1-5 and V is TRBV19, with D perhaps TRBD1 (6 bases). Trimming took 2 bases from V and 7 from J, leaving 12 bases between them. Germline CDR1 LNHDA, CDR2 SQIVND (reference sequence). This CDR3 has 14 residues. The CDR3 DNA follows: TGTGCCAGTAGTATATACAGGGTAGCACAGCCCCAGCATTTT. This translates into CASSIYRVAQPQHF.

This rearrangement joins TRBV6-5 to TRBJ1-5; 7 bases map to TRBD1. The germline V gene has CDR1 MNHEY and CDR2 SVGAGI. The CDR3 has 15 residues. V lost 4 bases to trimming and J lost 7 bases; unmatched junction nucleotides: 10. CDR3 DNA sequence: TGTGCCAGCAGTTTCACAGGGGTAGGGGGCCAGCCCCAGCATTTT. The encoded protein is CASSFTGVGGQPQHF.

The chain couples TRBV2 to TRBJ2-1; D gene uncertain. V was cut by 1 base and J by 7 bases, with 5 bases left in between. Germline lookup yields CDR1 SNHLY and CDR2 FYNNEI. The CDR3 length is 12 residues. In DNA, the CDR3 is TGTGCCAGCAGTGAAGGACTGAATGAGCAGTTCTTC. Amino acids: CASSEGLNEQFF.

This rearrangement joins TRBV30 to TRBJ2-7; possible D gene TRBD1, 6 bases. The germline V gene has CDR1 GTSNPN and CDR2 SVGIG (reference sequence). The V end lost 2 bases, the J end lost 7 bases, and 12 bases lay between the germline ends. This CDR3 comprises 12 residues. The CDR3 DNA sequence: TGTGCCTGGAGTTTGGGGGCGCGGGAGCAGTACTTC. Its protein is CAWSLGAREQYF.

This clone was observed a handful of times. The rearrangement uses TRBV3-1 (or the pseudogene TRBV3-2) and TRBJ2-2; weak D call: TRBD2 (6 bases). CDR3 length: 13 amino acids. In germline, CDR1 is LGHDT, CDR2 YNNKEL (reference sequence). The ends were cut back, 1 base at V and 6 bases at J, with 6 bases in the middle. The CDR3 sequence is CASSQGGAGELFF. The CDR3, as DNA: TGTGCCAGCAGCCAAGGGGGGGCCGGGGAGCTGTTTTTT.

The CDR3 is CASGWTISGYTF. Written as DNA, the CDR3 is TGTGCCAGCGGGTGGACAATTTCTGGCTACACCTTC. The chain is built from TRBV6-5 and TRBJ1-2, with D perhaps TRBD1 (5 bases). CDR3 length equals 12 residues. Trimming cost V 8 bases and J 7 bases, with 14 bases left between them. Germline CDR1 reads MNHEY; CDR2 reads SVGAGI.